This passage covers 26 T cell receptor beta chains from one sample sequenced in a study of shared clonotypes between healthy human individuals. Measured with immunoSEQ multiplex PCR; TCRdb has only the in-frame clones, and not every one. Found here are about 1 million clones, approximately 72% of them singletons; the top ten hold approximately 1.5%. Sequencing was carried out using memory CD4+ T cells sorted from blood. Subset indicated: CD45RA-negative fraction. The receptors were sampled from a man aged 18 to 29 in good health.

The chain has TRBV6-1 and TRBJ1-5, with D perhaps matching TRBD1 (6 bases). The CDR3 is 15 residues long. CDR1 is MNHNS, CDR2 SASEGT, per germline. The V and J ends lost 5 bases and 6 bases respectively, with 17 bases between them. CDR3 nucleotide sequence: TGTGCCAGCAGTTGGGGTTCAGGGGTGGGTCAGCCCCAGCATTTT. Translating gives CASSWGSGVGQPQHF.

The chain couples TRBV6-5 to TRBJ2-1; D is unresolved. This CDR3 has 15 residues. V dropped 0 bases and J dropped 5 bases, with 11 bases sitting between them. Germline V gene lookup returns CDR1 MNHEY and CDR2 SVGAGI. The CDR3 nucleotides are TGTGCCAGCAGTTACTCTGGCGGAAACAACAATGAGCAGTTCTTC. It is translated as CASSYSGGNNNEQFF.

Note on this clone: Sequence at one end of the junction differs from germline and may be a read error. The rearrangement links TRBV30 to TRBJ2-5; TRBD2 might be the D (6 bases). The germline gives CDR1 GTSNPN, CDR2 SVGIG (reference sequence). There are 12 residues in the CDR3. The chain's CDR3 is CAWSGLEEAQYF. The CDR3 nucleotides are TGTGCCTGGAGTGGACTAGAAGAGGCCCAGTACTTC.

The chain is built from TRBV5-6 and TRBJ2-4, with D possibly being TRBD2 (5 bases). Trimming took off 2 bases at V and 3 bases at J, with 9 bases between the two ends. Per the germline V gene, CDR1 is SGHDT and CDR2 is YYEEEE. There are 14 residues in the CDR3. CDR3 nucleotides: TGTGCCAGCAGCTTCTCCGGGAACAAAAACATTCAGTACTTC. It codes for CASSFSGNKNIQYF.

V is TRBV5-1 and J is TRBJ2-3; possible D gene TRBD2, 6 bases. The V gene lost 4 bases and the J gene lost 3 bases, with 33 bases spanning the gap. This CDR3 region has 21 residues. CDR1 is SGHRS and CDR2 is YFSETQ in the germline V gene. CDR3 nucleotides: TGCGCCAGCAGCAAGCGCACAGTACCCGGGACTTCGGATAAGAGGACAGATACGCAGTATTTT. Translation: CASSKRTVPGTSDKRTDTQYF.

The rearrangement joins TRBV5-1 to TRBJ2-2; tentatively, D is TRBD1 or TRBD2 (5 bases each). V was pared by 5 bases and J by 2 bases, with 13 bases between. The CDR3 has 15 amino acids. Per the germline V gene, CDR1 is SGHRS and CDR2 is YFSETQ. The DNA for the CDR3 is TGCGCCAGCAGACCAGGGAGCACTAACACCGGGGAGCTGTTTTTT. It codes for CASRPGSTNTGELFF.

The chain combines TRBV2 with TRBJ1-1, with 8 bases identical to TRBD1. V was clipped by 6 bases and J by 0 bases; unmatched bases: 6. From germline, CDR1 is SNHLY and CDR2 FYNNEI. The CDR3 sequence is 15 residues long. CDR3 residues: CASSRQGRMNTEAFF. CDR3 sequence (DNA): TGTGCCAGCAGCCGACAGGGGAGGATGAACACTGAAGCTTTCTTT.

Regarding this clone: This likely stems from a read error, as it lies one base from a far larger clone. Other DNA variants within this sample encode the same CDR3. The V call is TRBV9, the J call TRBJ1-5, with D perhaps matching TRBD1 (6 bases). Trimming pared 2 bases from V and 0 bases from J, leaving 6 bases between. Germline CDR1 is SGDLS and CDR2 is YYNGEE. This CDR3 has 14 amino acids. CDR3 coding DNA: TGTGCCAGCAGCGTGGACAGTAGCAATCAGCCCCAGCATTTT. It codes for CASSVDSSNQPQHF.

The count of this clone is one. The chain employs TRBV7-2 and TRBJ2-1; TRBD2 matches at 10 bases. Germline values: CDR1 SGHTA, CDR2 FQGNSA. This CDR3 spans 16 amino acids. V was clipped by 0 bases and J by 9 bases; unmatched bases: 8. The CDR3 sequence: CASSLARSGGAGEQFF. CDR3 nucleotides: TGTGCCAGCAGCTTAGCGCGGAGCGGGGGGGCGGGTGAGCAGTTCTTC.

The chain joins TRBV11-2 to TRBJ2-3, with D possibly TRBD2 on 6 matching bases. Germline V CDR1 and CDR2: SGHAT, FQNNGV. The ends were cut back, 4 bases at V and 2 bases at J, with 16 bases in the middle. The CDR3 length is 16 residues. The CDR3 sequence: CASSSNGRLNTDTQYF. CDR3 coding DNA: TGTGCCAGCAGCTCTAACGGGAGACTAAACACAGATACGCAGTATTTT.

The chain links TRBV7-3 to TRBJ2-5; TRBD1 or TRBD2 may be the D gene (5 bases each). Germline V CDR1 and CDR2: SGHTA, FQGTGA. This CDR3 contains 13 residues. Between the trimmed V and J ends, which lost 5 bases and 5 bases, there was a span of 12 bases. This CDR3 reads CASSRDQGETQYF. The CDR3 coding sequence is TGTGCCAGCAGCCGGGACCAAGGGGAGACCCAGTACTTC.

V gene TRBV7-2 combines with J gene TRBJ1-2; TRBD1 aligns across 11 bases. Per germline, CDR1 SGHTA and CDR2 FQGNSA. This CDR3 spans 15 amino acids. J was trimmed by 6 bases and V by 3 bases; bases with no gene match: 6. CDR3 nucleotide sequence: TGTGCCAGCAGCTTCGAGGACAGGGGGCGCGATGGCTACACCTTC. Amino acid sequence: CASSFEDRGRDGYTF.

The chain is built from TRBV19 and TRBJ2-3, with 9 bases lining up with TRBD2. V gave up 6 bases and J gave up 5 bases; unmatched junction bases: 6. Germline loops: CDR1 LNHDA, CDR2 SQIVND (reference sequence). The length of the CDR3 is 14 residues. Here the CDR3 reads CASRAGGKQDTQYF. The CDR3 DNA reads TGTGCCAGTAGGGCGGGGGGGAAACAAGATACGCAGTATTTT. The variable domain in full, with the rest retrieved from reference TRBV19 and TRBJ2-3, is DGGITQSPKYLFRKEGQNVTLSCEQNLNHDAMYWYRQDPGQGLRLIYYSQIVNDFQKGDIAEGYSVSREKKESFPLTVTSAQKNPTAFYLCASRAGGKQDTQYFGPGTRLTVL.

V and J are TRBV5-6 and TRBJ1-1; possibly TRBD1 for D (5 bases). The V gene's germline CDR1 is SGHDT and CDR2 YYEEEE. Trimming left V 0 bases short and J 1 base short, with 10 bases between. The CDR3 totals 15 residues. The CDR3 loop is CASSLARGKNTEAFF. The CDR3 nucleotides read TGTGCCAGCAGCTTGGCGAGGGGAAAGAACACTGAAGCTTTCTTT.

J is TRBJ2-3 and V is TRBV5-1; D is perhaps TRBD2 (5 bases). V was pared by 4 bases and J by 4 bases, with 22 bases between. Germline CDR1 and CDR2: SGHRS and YFSETQ. This CDR3 is built from 17 residues. CDR3 nucleotides: TGCGCCAGCAGCCCCCGGGTCCACATTGGGCGGGCAGATACGCAGTATTTT. Its protein product is CASSPRVHIGRADTQYF.

CDR3 nucleotide sequence: TGCGCCAGCAGCTTGCGCGGGGACGAAACGGACAGACGGAATTCACCCCTCCACTTT. Translating it yields CASSLRGDETDRRNSPLHF. V is TRBV5-1 and J is TRBJ1-6; D may be TRBD1 (6 bases). V was clipped by 1 base and J by 7 bases, with 24 bases between them. Germline V lookup: CDR1 SGHRS, CDR2 YFSETQ. CDR3 length equals 19 residues.

The chain employs TRBV9 and TRBJ1-2; D gene uncertain. In germline, CDR1 is SGDLS, CDR2 YYNGEE. Trimming shortened V by 3 bases and J by 4 bases, and 16 bases separated the two germline ends. The CDR3 sequence is 15 residues long. CDR3 protein: CASSETHDSGYGYTF. The DNA for the CDR3 is TGTGCCAGCAGCGAGACCCACGACTCCGGCTATGGCTACACCTTC.

The chain is built from TRBV7-6 and TRBJ2-7; the D gene is possibly TRBD2 (5 bases). V was trimmed by 5 bases and J by 6 bases, leaving 23 bases between them. Germline V gene lookup returns CDR1 SGHVS and CDR2 FNYEAQ. This CDR3 has 16 residues. CDR3 sequence: CASSPGVLRLVSEQYF. The CDR3, as DNA: TGTGCCAGCAGCCCCGGGGTTCTTAGGCTAGTCTCCGAGCAGTACTTC.

Turning to this clone: At one end the junction does not follow the germline gene, possibly because of a read error. Other DNA sequences in this sample translate to the same CDR3. This chain joins TRBV7-7 and TRBJ2-1; D gene ambiguous. This CDR3 has 13 residues. Germline V gene sequence: CDR1 SSHAT, CDR2 FNYEAQ (reference sequence). Here the CDR3 DNA reads TGTGCTAGCAGCTTAGACCGTTACAATGAGCAGTTCTTC. Its translation is CASSLDRYNEQFF.

The CDR3 spells CASSLVNTQYF. CDR3 coding DNA: TGTGCCAGCAGCTTAGTAAATACGCAGTATTTT. V and J are TRBV11-2 and TRBJ2-3, with no clear D. The length of the CDR3 is 11 residues. Germline CDR1 and CDR2: SGHAT and FQNNGV. Trimming pared 1 base from V and 7 bases from J, leaving 3 bases between.

The genes are TRBV28 and TRBJ2-7; TRBD2 matches 8 bases. Trimming took 8 bases from V and 3 from J; bases not matched to a gene: 12. The CDR3 spans 15 residues. The germline CDR1 and CDR2 sequences are MDHEN and SYDVKM. The CDR3 DNA reads TGTGCCAGCGGGGGCCCGGGAGGGGCTTACTACGAGCAGTACTTC. It translates to CASGGPGGAYYEQYF. The full variable domain, rest sourced from reference TRBV28 and TRBJ2-7, is DVKVTQSSRYLVKRTGEKVFLECVQDMDHENMFWYRQDPGLGLRLIYFSYDVKMKEKGDIPEGYSVSREKKERFSLILESASTNQTSMYLCASGGPGGAYYEQYFGPGTRLTVT.

This clone was observed many times. This chain uses TRBV30 with TRBJ1-1; D is perhaps TRBD1 (5 bases). The germline CDR1 and CDR2 sequences are GTSNPN and SVGIG (reference sequence). The V gene lost 4 bases and the J gene lost 10 bases, with 13 bases spanning the gap. This CDR3 comprises 11 residues. The CDR3 region has the DNA TGTGCCTGGACCGGGACCTTAGCAGCTTTCTTT. Translating it yields CAWTGTLAAFF.

This sequence joins TRBV7-2 and TRBJ1-2; 9 bases line up with TRBD1. The CDR3 is 13 amino acids. Trimming took 5 bases from V and 7 from J; bases not matched to a gene: 5. Germline V gene sequence: CDR1 SGHTA, CDR2 FQGNSA. CDR3 in DNA: TGTGCCAGCAGCCCTGGACAGGGGACTGGCTACACCTTC. It encodes CASSPGQGTGYTF.

V and J are TRBV10-3 and TRBJ2-6, with 9 bases identical to TRBD1. From germline, CDR1 is ENHRY and CDR2 SYGVKD. The trim removed 3 bases at V and 3 bases at J, leaving 9 bases unmatched. CDR3 size: 18 residues. The CDR3 DNA reads as TGTGCCATCAGTGATGGTGGACAGGGGCGCTTTGGGGCCAACGTCCTGACTTTC. It translates to CAISDGGQGRFGANVLTF.

This clone was counted a few times. With a much larger clone just one base away, this may be a read error. The chain carries TRBV27 and TRBJ1-1, with no clear D. Germline V gene lookup returns CDR1 MNHEY and CDR2 SMNVEV (reference sequence). V lost 6 bases to trimming and J lost 1 base, with 3 bases between them. CDR3 length: 11 amino acids. The chain's CDR3 is CASRANTEAFF. The CDR3 nucleotides are TGTGCCAGCAGAGCGAACACTGAAGCTTTCTTT.

This clone showed up just a few times. The gene calls are TRBV30 and TRBJ2-3; maybe TRBD1 (6 bases). Between the trimmed V and J ends, which lost 2 bases and 5 bases, there was a span of 17 bases. CDR3 length: 15 amino acids. The germline CDR1 and CDR2 sequences are GTSNPN and SVGIG (reference sequence). The CDR3 sequence: CAWSPTGRWRDTQYF. The CDR3 coding sequence is TGTGCCTGGAGTCCTACAGGGCGGTGGAGAGATACGCAGTATTTT.